This T cell receptor beta chain was sequenced during a study of blood T cell repertoires in COVID-19. Study background: Acute-phase and convalescent COVID-19 samples originated in the United States, Italy and Spain. T cells, B-cell-depleted T cells, or PBMCs supplied cDNA or gDNA.

Study processing details: It was from reference gene primer amplification that nucleated cell counts were estimated. Profiling relied on immunoSEQ multiplex PCR, and the TCRdb table lists in-frame clones only, not all of them. The DNA was the basis for D and trimming; V, J and clone size are from that table. There are some 290,000 clones in the sample; 81% occur only once, and around 2.9% lies in the top ten. Germline CDR1 is LGHDT and CDR2 is YNNKEL (reference sequence). V was trimmed by 8 bases and J by 4 bases, leaving 8 bases between them. The CDR3 runs to 11 residues. The specimen sequenced was peripheral blood. The V call is TRBV3-1 (or the pseudogene TRBV3-2), the J call TRBJ2-5; perhaps TRBD2 as D (5 bases). The sequence was obtained from a woman aged 60 to 75 with active or convalescent COVID-19. CDR3 protein: CASERLETQYF. CDR3 nucleotides: TGTGCCAGCGAGCGGTTAGAGACCCAGTACTTC.